One T cell receptor (beta chain) is described in this entry. The antigen it recognizes is unknown. No quality values exist for individual bases; no much larger clone is one base distant. These data belong to a study of post-analysis software for immune sequencing data (dated by TCRdb to the mid-2010s). Turning to the overall study: Relapsing-remitting, secondary progressive and progressive-relapsing multiple sclerosis were recorded as disease courses, and subtype annotation was lacking for some patients. The patient repertoires were set against around eleven previously published healthy control repertoires from donors whose ages ranged from roughly 6 to 27 years. A subset of samples was prepared in parallel using single-end sample barcoding, then pooled and co-amplified after Illumina adapter ligation. Points the paper makes about the study in general: Compared with controls, multiple sclerosis patients had significantly lower normalized Chao1 diversity, a finding suggesting substantial peripheral T-cell clonal expansion. The control group was slightly older than the multiple sclerosis patient group. A few TRBV segments, including TRBV5-6, TRBV5-1 and TRBV20-1, were significantly more frequent in patients than controls. Strong co-clustering of samples prepared in the same batch was shown by direct clustering with F measure, prompting a batch-effect correction.

The CDR3 has 16 amino acids, counting the end cysteine and phenylalanine. CDR3 DNA only is kept here, 48 bases in frame from base 1. As encoded in the germline V gene (reference sequence), CDR1 is DFQATT while CDR2 is SNEGSKA. V loses 1 base at its end and J loses 1 base; junction bases beyond the gene matches: 5. Library preparation was by PCR. Sequenced using an Illumina HiSeq 2500. To reduce PCR and sequencing biases, unique molecular identifiers were built into the TCR beta cDNA libraries. Roughly 500,000 cDNA molecules were obtained for every 1 to 10 million input T cells, so each molecule roughly corresponded to one T cell. The patient libraries were prepared and sequenced with the same protocol used for the earlier healthy control dataset. Samples belonging to the same batch were prepared together, multiplexed and sequenced on a shared HiSeq lane. In the original analysis: Raw barcoded reads were processed with MIGEC, discarding single-read molecular identifier groups before consensus assembly and CDR3 extraction. VDJtools was used for post-analysis of the clonotype tables, and diversity was normalized by down-sampling every dataset to the size of the smallest sample. In repertoire overlap clustering, CDR3 amino acid sequences, but not nucleotide sequences, were matched to correct batch-related cross-sample contamination. Through fastp at Q25 and MiXCR, TCRdb rebuilt clones from the public reads, retaining in-frame beta chains. Entries are consolidated by CDR3 protein sequence, retaining the most common genes and DNA. The V and J calls and clone size come from TCRdb's table, not from the authors' own analysis. This sample gives more than 500,000 distinct CDR3 sequences in total; 30% to 40% of them show up just once. The ten most abundant clones make up around 6% of the sample.

To demonstrate the VDJtools post-analysis software, the study profiled TCR beta repertoires from the peripheral blood of some 13 young patients with multiple sclerosis. The patients with multiple sclerosis were children and adolescents between roughly 6 and 16 years of age. The material sequenced was blood. Recombination joined TRBV20-1 with TRBJ2-5; the central 11 bases match TRBD2. The receptor's source is a girl aged 2-17 years with multiple sclerosis. The DNA sequence reads TGCAGTGCTAGAGTACTAGCGGGGGACCTCCAAGAGACCCAGTACTTC. This encodes CSARVLAGDLQETQYF.